The 12 T cell receptor beta chains listed next were all sequenced from one sample in a study of T cell responses to AZD1222 COVID-19 vaccine. TCRdb's table, derived via immunoSEQ multiplex PCR, lists solely in-frame clones and lacks some. The sample shows some 120,000 clones, about 90% of them seen only once. The sample was peripheral blood, taken on day 0 of AZD1222 vaccination. Source of these receptors: an adult in good health.

The chain has TRBV6-5 and TRBJ2-3; 8 bases match TRBD2. The trim removed 5 bases at V and 10 bases at J, leaving 8 bases unmatched. Germline lookup yields CDR1 MNHEY and CDR2 SVGAGI. There are 13 residues in the CDR3. In nucleotides, the CDR3 is TGTGCCAGCAGTACCGGGACTAGAGTGTCGCAGTATTTT. This translates into CASSTGTRVSQYF.

This chain links TRBV9 with TRBJ1-5; 8 bases map to TRBD1. The CDR3 is 15 amino acids. J lost 7 bases, V lost 3 bases, and 9 bases had no gene match. The germline V gene has CDR1 SGDLS and CDR2 YYNGEE. CDR3 amino acids: CASSASGGAGQPQHF. CDR3 in DNA: TGTGCCAGCAGCGCCTCAGGGGGCGCTGGGCAGCCCCAGCATTTT.

The rearrangement links TRBV4-2 to TRBJ2-7, with TRBD2 matching over 14 bases. Germline V gene data show CDR1 as LGHNA and CDR2 as YNFKEQ. Losses at the gene ends were 4 bases for V and 6 bases for J; bases not matched to a gene: 5. The CDR3 length is 15 residues. The CDR3 sequence is CASSLTGTSGSEQYF. The CDR3 region has the DNA TGTGCCAGCAGCCTAACCGGGACTAGCGGGAGCGAGCAGTACTTC.

V gene TRBV9 combines with J gene TRBJ2-1; the D is unclear. Germline-derived CDR1 and CDR2 are SGDLS and YYNGEE. CDR3 size: 15 residues. The ends were cut back, 0 bases at V and 0 bases at J, with 7 bases in the middle. The CDR3 DNA reads TGTGCCAGCAGCGTAGATTCTAGCTCCTACAATGAGCAGTTCTTC. Its protein product is CASSVDSSSYNEQFF.

This clone was detected only a few times. The chain joins TRBV6-5 to TRBJ1-1; possible D gene TRBD1, 5 bases. CDR1 and CDR2 (germline): MNHEY, SVGAGI. The length of the CDR3 is 14 residues. Trimming took 5 bases from V and 6 from J, leaving 16 bases between them. The CDR3 coding sequence is TGTGCCAGCAGTACCATGACGTGGGGCCCTGAAGCTTTCTTT. Protein: CASSTMTWGPEAFF.

The chain couples TRBV6-2 or TRBV6-3 to TRBJ2-7, with D unclear. The V end lost 6 bases, the J end lost 2 bases, and 20 bases lay between the germline ends. From germline, CDR1 is MNHEY and CDR2 SVGEGT. The CDR3 length is 16 residues. The CDR3 region has the DNA TGTGCCAGCAGCCCGATTTCCTGGGCCGCACCCTACGAGCAGTACTTC. This translates into CASSPISWAAPYEQYF.

The chain combines TRBV4-1 with TRBJ2-2; D is unclear. Germline V gene lookup returns CDR1 MGHRA and CDR2 YSYEKL. The V end was cut by 1 base, the J end by 10 bases, with 19 bases between. CDR3 size: 16 residues. Written as DNA, the CDR3 is TGCGCCAGCAGCCAAGCGATGGGCCACCTTGAGCTGGAGCTGTTTTTT. Its protein product is CASSQAMGHLELELFF.

In its sample, this clone was seen once. The V call is TRBV28, the J call TRBJ1-2, with D hard to call. The germline CDR1 and CDR2 sequences are MDHEN and SYDVKM. Trimming took off 2 bases at V and 2 bases at J, with 9 bases between the two ends. The CDR3 totals 14 residues. The CDR3, as DNA: TGTGCCAGCAGTTTACTCCAAGGGAACTATGGCTACACCTTC. Translation: CASSLLQGNYGYTF.

This chain joins TRBV28 and TRBJ1-2, with D perhaps matching TRBD1 (5 bases). Germline CDR1 is MDHEN and CDR2 is SYDVKM. The CDR3 is 13 amino acids. The ends were cut back, 6 bases at V and 0 bases at J, with 8 bases in the middle. For the CDR3, the DNA is TGTGCCAGCAGACGGGACGCTAACTATGGCTACACCTTC. It translates to CASRRDANYGYTF.

This rearrangement joins TRBV6-6 to TRBJ2-7; D is uncertain. The CDR3 totals 15 residues. V lost 6 bases and J 0 bases, leaving 15 bases between the germline ends. Germline CDR1 MNHNY, CDR2 SVGAGI (reference sequence). CDR3 loop: CASSPPDRSSYEQYF. CDR3 DNA sequence: TGTGCCAGCAGCCCTCCCGACCGGAGCTCCTACGAGCAGTACTTC.

The rearrangement links TRBV5-1 to TRBJ2-7, with 12 bases lining up with TRBD1. Trimming took 7 bases from V and 2 from J; bases not matched to a gene: 1. The germline gives CDR1 SGHRS, CDR2 YFSETQ. This CDR3 spans 13 amino acids. The CDR3 is CASWDRGPYEQYF. CDR3 DNA: TGCGCCAGCTGGGACAGGGGGCCCTACGAGCAGTACTTC.

This clone was detected once. The chain carries TRBV7-2 and TRBJ1-1; D remains unclear. CDR1 is SGHTA and CDR2 is FQGNSA in the germline V gene. V was clipped by 5 bases and J by 0 bases, with 13 bases between them. This CDR3 has 15 amino acids. CDR3 nucleotide sequence: TGTGCCAGCAGCAAGAATCAGATACTGAACACTGAAGCTTTCTTT. This sequence encodes CASSKNQILNTEAFF.